A single sample is the source of the 9 T cell receptor beta chains below, sequenced in a study of T cell repertoires in cytomegalovirus infection. Via MiXCR, TCRdb re-called the reads, giving one row per CDR3 protein. Here the sample spans over 100,000 distinct CDR3 sequences, approximately 15% being singletons. The sequencing input was PBMCs. The receptors derive from a human donor in good health (CMV status not recorded). Some clones in this sample may be carry-over from other donors' samples.

The chain combines TRBV6-6 with TRBJ2-7; 10 nucleotides align to TRBD1. This CDR3 region has 15 residues. Trimming cost V 6 bases and J 2 bases; bases outside gene matches: 7. Germline V gives CDR1 MNHNY, CDR2 SVGAGI (reference sequence). The CDR3 protein is CASRTGQGGTYEQYF. The CDR3 DNA reads TGTGCCAGCAGGACCGGACAGGGGGGCACCTACGAGCAGTACTTC.

CDR3 in amino acids: CASSLDAGTRYEQYF. The CDR3 DNA follows: TGTGCCAGCAGCTTAGACGCCGGGACACGCTACGAGCAGTACTTC. The chain couples TRBV7-9 to TRBJ2-7; possible D gene TRBD1, 6 bases. V was clipped by 1 base and J by 3 bases, with 13 bases between them. This CDR3 has 15 amino acids. Germline V gives CDR1 SEHNR, CDR2 FQNEAQ (reference sequence).

This chain links TRBV7-2 with TRBJ1-2; 10 bases align to TRBD1. V trimming: 5 bases; J trimming: 7 bases; junction bases outside the gene matches: 10. This CDR3 comprises 15 residues. Germline V CDR1 and CDR2: SGHTA, FQGNSA. The CDR3 is CASSPVPGQGLGYTF. CDR3 sequence (DNA): TGTGCCAGCAGCCCAGTCCCGGGACAGGGGCTTGGCTACACCTTC.

This clonotype has a count of ten or more. This rearrangement joins TRBV11-2 to TRBJ2-1; D may be TRBD1 or TRBD2 (5 bases each). This CDR3 spans 15 amino acids. Germline lookup yields CDR1 SGHAT and CDR2 FQNNGV. The V end was cut by 6 bases, the J end by 5 bases, with 17 bases between. Here the CDR3 reads CASSEGPQSHNEQFF. In DNA, the CDR3 is TGTGCCAGCAGTGAGGGGCCTCAATCCCACAATGAGCAGTTCTTC.

The table lists this clonotype with many counts. V usage is TRBV27 and J usage is TRBJ2-2; 7 bases fit TRBD2. Germline CDR1 reads MNHEY; CDR2 reads SMNVEV (reference sequence). The CDR3 loop spans 16 amino acids. V gave up 6 bases and J gave up 3 bases; unmatched junction bases: 10. CDR3 bases: TGTGCCAGCAGCCTCACCGGGACTATGGACACCGGGGAGCTGTTTTTT. This encodes CASSLTGTMDTGELFF.

This chain connects TRBV12-3 or TRBV12-4 to TRBJ2-7, with 8 bases lining up with TRBD2. The CDR3 length is 15 residues. Trimming removed 3 bases from V and 2 bases from J; junction bases left unmatched: 6. The CDR3 here is CASSFGGGLTYEQYF. For the CDR3, the DNA is TGTGCCAGCAGTTTCGGCGGGGGGCTTACCTACGAGCAGTACTTC.

The rearrangement joins TRBV18 to TRBJ2-1; a weak D match, TRBD2 (6 bases). The V end lost 3 bases, the J end lost 1 base, and 10 bases lay between the germline ends. The CDR3 consists of 15 residues. CDR1 is KGHSH and CDR2 is LQKENI in the germline V gene. CDR3 coding DNA: TGTGCCAGCTCACCCGCGGGGCAGTCCTACAATGAGCAGTTCTTC. This codes for CASSPAGQSYNEQFF.

At least ten counts were recorded for this clonotype. The chain is built from TRBV7-2 and TRBJ1-2; D is uncertain. V was shortened by 5 bases and J by 8 bases, with 15 bases between the two germline ends. There are 13 residues in the CDR3. Germline V gives CDR1 SGHTA, CDR2 FQGNSA. The CDR3 reads CASSQEASGGYTF. The CDR3 DNA reads as TGTGCCAGCAGCCAAGAAGCCAGCGGGGGCTACACCTTC.

This clonotype is medium-sized (0.01 to 0.1%) by share. V and J are TRBV7-2 and TRBJ2-3; 10 bases align to TRBD2. CDR1 is SGHTA and CDR2 is FQGNSA in the germline V gene. The CDR3 totals 20 residues. Trimming cost V 0 bases and J 8 bases; bases outside gene matches: 20. CDR3 DNA: TGTGCCAGCAGCTTAGCCCTCTCGGGTAGCGGGGGGACCTGGCGGGCTACGCAGTATTTT. This codes for CASSLALSGSGGTWRATQYF.